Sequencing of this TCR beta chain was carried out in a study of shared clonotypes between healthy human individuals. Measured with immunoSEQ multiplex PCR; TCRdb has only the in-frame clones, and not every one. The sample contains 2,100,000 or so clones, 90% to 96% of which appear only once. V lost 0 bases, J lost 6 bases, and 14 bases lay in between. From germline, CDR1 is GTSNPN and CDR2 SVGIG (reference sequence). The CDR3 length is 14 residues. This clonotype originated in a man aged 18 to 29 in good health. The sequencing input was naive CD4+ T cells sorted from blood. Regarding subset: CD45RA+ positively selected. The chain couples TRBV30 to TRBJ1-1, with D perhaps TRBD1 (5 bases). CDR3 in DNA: TGTGCCTGGAGTGTAGGAGGGGCGATCGCTGAAGCTTTCTTT. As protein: CAWSVGGAIAEAFF.